The entry below describes one T cell receptor beta chain. The antigen remains unidentified. Germline CDR1 is MDHEN and CDR2 is SYDVKM. The CDR3 runs to 17 residues. V lost 0 bases, J lost 4 bases, and 4 bases stayed unmatched. This record belongs to a study of blood T cells in healthy people across ages. General observations from the study: Older age coincided with a roughly linear decline in TCR beta diversity per million T cells.

Using a J-beta primer mix together with a sample-barcoded 5' primer, a second PCR was run for roughly 6 to 12 cycles. MiXCR was run by TCRdb on the 5' RACE reads, yielding one entry per CDR3 protein. The sample carries 1.4 million or so distinct CDR3 sequences, about 45% recorded once. The sequence was collected from a woman between 18 and 29 years old in good health. What was sequenced was blood. J is TRBJ2-1 and V is TRBV28, with TRBD2 identical over 12 bases. The CDR3 sequence: CASSLWSTSGSYNEQFF. Written as DNA, the CDR3 is TGTGCCAGCAGTTTATGGTCGACTAGCGGGAGTTACAATGAGCAGTTCTTC. The whole variable domain, filled in from reference TRBV28 and TRBJ2-1, reads DVKVTQSSRYLVKRTGEKVFLECVQDMDHENMFWYRQDPGLGLRLIYFSYDVKMKEKGDIPEGYSVSREKKERFSLILESASTNQTSMYLCASSLWSTSGSYNEQFFGPGTRLTVL.